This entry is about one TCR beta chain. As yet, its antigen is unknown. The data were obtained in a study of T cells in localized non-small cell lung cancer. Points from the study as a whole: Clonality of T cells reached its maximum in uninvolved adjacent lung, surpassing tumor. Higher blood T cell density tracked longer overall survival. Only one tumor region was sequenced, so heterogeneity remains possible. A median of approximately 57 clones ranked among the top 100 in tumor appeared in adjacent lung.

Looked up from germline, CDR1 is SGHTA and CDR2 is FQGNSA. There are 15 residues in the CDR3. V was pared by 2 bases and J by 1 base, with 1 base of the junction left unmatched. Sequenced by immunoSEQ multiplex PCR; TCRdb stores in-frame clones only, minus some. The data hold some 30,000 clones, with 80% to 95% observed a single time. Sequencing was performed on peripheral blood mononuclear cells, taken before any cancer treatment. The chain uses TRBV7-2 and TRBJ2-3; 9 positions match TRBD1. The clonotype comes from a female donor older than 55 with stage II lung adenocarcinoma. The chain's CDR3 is CASSLRTGGTDTQYF. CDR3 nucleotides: TGTGCCAGCAGCTTAAGGACAGGGGGCACAGATACGCAGTATTTT. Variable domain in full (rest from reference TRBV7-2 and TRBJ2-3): GAGVSQSPSNKVTEKGKDVELRCDPISGHTALYWYRQSLGQGLEFLIYFQGNSAPDKSGLPSDRFSAERTGGSVSTLTIQRTQQEDSAVYLCASSLRTGGTDTQYFGPGTRLTVL.